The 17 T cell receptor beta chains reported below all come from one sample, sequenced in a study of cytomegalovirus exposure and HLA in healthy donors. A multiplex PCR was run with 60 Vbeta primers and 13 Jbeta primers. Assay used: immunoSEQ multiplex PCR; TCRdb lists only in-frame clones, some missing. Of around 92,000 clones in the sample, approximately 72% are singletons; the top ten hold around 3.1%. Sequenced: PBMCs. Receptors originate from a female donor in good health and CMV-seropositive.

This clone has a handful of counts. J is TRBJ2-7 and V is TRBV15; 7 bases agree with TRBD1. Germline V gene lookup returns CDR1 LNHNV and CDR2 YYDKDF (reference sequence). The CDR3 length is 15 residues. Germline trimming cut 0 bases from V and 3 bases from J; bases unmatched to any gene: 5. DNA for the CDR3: TGTGCCACCAGCAGAGATCTGGGACAGAGCTACGAGCAGTACTTC. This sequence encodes CATSRDLGQSYEQYF.

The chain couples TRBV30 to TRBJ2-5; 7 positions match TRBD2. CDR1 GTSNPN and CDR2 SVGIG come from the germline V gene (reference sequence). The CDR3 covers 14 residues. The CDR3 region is CALVGGSGAETQYF. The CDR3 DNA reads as TGTGCGCTGGTAGGCGGGAGTGGTGCGGAGACCCAGTACTTC.

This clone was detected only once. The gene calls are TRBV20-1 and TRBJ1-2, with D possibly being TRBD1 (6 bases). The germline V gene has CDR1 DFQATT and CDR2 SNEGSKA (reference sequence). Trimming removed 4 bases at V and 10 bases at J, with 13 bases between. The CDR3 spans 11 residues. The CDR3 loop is CSATHRETYTF. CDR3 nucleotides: TGCAGTGCTACCCACAGGGAAACCTACACCTTC.

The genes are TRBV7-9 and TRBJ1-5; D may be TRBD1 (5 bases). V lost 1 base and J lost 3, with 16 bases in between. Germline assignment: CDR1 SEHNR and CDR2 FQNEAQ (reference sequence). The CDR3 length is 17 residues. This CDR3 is CASSLVGGNGPNQPQHF. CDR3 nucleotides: TGTGCCAGCAGCTTAGTTGGGGGGAATGGCCCCAATCAGCCCCAGCATTTT.

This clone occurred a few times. The CDR3 sequence is CASSRQGAAYEQYF. The CDR3, as DNA: TGTGCCAGCAGTCGACAGGGGGCTGCCTACGAGCAGTACTTC. The genes are TRBV6-5 and TRBJ2-7; 10 bases fit TRBD1. CDR3 size: 14 residues. CDR1 MNHEY and CDR2 SVGAGI come from the germline V gene. The junction had 3 bases not matched to a gene; V was cut back by 5 bases and J by 2 bases.

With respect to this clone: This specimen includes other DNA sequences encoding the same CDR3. CDR3 nucleotides: TGTGCCAGCAGCTTAGACAGGAACACTGAAGCTTTCTTT. This gives the protein CASSLDRNTEAFF. This rearrangement joins TRBV11-2 to TRBJ1-1; D unclear. CDR3 length: 13 residues. Trimming cost V 0 bases and J 1 base, with 3 bases left between them. From germline, CDR1 is SGHAT and CDR2 FQNNGV. The complete variable domain, with remaining parts taken from reference TRBV11-2 and TRBJ1-1, reads EAGVAQSPRYKIIEKRQSVAFWCNPISGHATLYWYQQILGQGPKLLIQFQNNGVVDDSQLPKDRFSAERLKGVDSTLKIQPAKLEDSAVYLCASSLDRNTEAFFGQGTRLTVV.

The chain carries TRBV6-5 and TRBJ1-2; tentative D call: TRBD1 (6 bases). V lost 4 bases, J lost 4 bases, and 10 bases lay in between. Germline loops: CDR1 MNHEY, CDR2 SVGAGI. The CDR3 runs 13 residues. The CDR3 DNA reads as TGTGCCAGCAGTTGGGGGCCGGGCTATGGCTACACCTTC. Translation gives CASSWGPGYGYTF.

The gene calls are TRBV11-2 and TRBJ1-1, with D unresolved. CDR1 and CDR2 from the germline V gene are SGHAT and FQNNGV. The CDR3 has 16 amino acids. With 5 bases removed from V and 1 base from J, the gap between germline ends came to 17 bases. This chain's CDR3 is CASSPPYATPNTEAFF. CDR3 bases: TGTGCCAGCAGCCCACCCTACGCTACGCCGAACACTGAAGCTTTCTTT.

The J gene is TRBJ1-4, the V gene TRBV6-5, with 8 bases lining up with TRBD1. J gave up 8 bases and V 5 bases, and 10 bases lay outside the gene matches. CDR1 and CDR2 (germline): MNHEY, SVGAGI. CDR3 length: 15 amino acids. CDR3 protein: CASSRFGTGGEKLFF. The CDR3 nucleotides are TGTGCCAGCAGTCGATTCGGGACAGGTGGGGAAAAACTGTTTTTT.

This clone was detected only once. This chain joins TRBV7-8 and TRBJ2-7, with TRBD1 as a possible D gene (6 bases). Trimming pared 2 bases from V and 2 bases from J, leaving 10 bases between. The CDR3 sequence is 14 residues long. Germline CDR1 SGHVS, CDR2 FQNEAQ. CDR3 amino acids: CASSLTGSAYEQYF. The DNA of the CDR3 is TGTGCCAGCAGCTTAACAGGGTCAGCCTACGAGCAGTACTTC.

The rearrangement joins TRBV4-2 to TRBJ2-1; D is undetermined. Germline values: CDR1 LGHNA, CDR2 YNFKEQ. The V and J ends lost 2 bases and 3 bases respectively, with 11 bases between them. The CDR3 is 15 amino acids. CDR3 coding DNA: TGTGCCAGCAGCCAATTAGTGAGTCTCTACAATGAGCAGTTCTTC. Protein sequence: CASSQLVSLYNEQFF.

This CDR3 is CASTPPGIETQYF. The CDR3 nucleotides are TGTGCCAGCACCCCCCCGGGGATCGAGACCCAGTACTTC. V is TRBV25-1 and J is TRBJ2-5, with D maybe TRBD2 (5 bases). V shed 7 bases and J shed 5 bases, with 14 bases lying between them. The V gene's germline CDR1 is MGHDK and CDR2 SYGVNS. This CDR3 is built from 13 residues. Using reference TRBV25-1 and TRBJ2-5 for the parts outside the CDR3, the full variable domain is EADIYQTPRYLVIGTGKKITLECSQTMGHDKMYWYQQDPGMELHLIHYSYGVNSTEKGDLSSESTVSRIRTEHFPLTLESARPSHTSQYLCASTPPGIETQYFGPGTRLLVL.

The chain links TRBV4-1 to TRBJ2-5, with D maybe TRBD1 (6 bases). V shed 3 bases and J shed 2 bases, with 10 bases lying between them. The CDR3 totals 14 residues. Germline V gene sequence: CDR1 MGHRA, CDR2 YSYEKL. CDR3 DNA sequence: TGCGCCAGCAGCCATGGGACATCGCAAGAGACCCAGTACTTC. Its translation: CASSHGTSQETQYF.

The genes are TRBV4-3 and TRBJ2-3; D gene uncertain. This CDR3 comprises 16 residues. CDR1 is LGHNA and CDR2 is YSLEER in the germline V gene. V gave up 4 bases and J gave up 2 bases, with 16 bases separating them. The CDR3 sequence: CASSLRVGGATDTQYF. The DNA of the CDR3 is TGCGCCAGCAGCCTCCGGGTGGGTGGTGCCACAGATACGCAGTATTTT.

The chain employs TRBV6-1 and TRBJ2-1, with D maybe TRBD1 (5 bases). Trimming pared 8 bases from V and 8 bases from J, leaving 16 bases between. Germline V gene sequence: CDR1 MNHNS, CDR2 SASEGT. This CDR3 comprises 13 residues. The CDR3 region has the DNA TGTGCCAGCGTAGCCTCTTGGGGCGATGAGCAGTTCTTC. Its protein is CASVASWGDEQFF.

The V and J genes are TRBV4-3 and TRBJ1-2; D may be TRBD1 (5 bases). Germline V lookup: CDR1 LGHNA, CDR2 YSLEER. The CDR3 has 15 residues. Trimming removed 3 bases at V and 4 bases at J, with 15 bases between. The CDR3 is CASSQGGGPPYGYTF. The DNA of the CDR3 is TGCGCCAGCAGCCAGGGGGGTGGCCCTCCCTATGGCTACACCTTC.

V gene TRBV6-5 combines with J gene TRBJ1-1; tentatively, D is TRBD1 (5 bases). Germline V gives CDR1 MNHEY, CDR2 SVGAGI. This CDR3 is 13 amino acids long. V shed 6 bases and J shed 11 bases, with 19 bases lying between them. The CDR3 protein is CASSLSGTPNAFF. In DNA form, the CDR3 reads TGTGCCAGCAGCCTTAGCGGGACCCCAAATGCTTTCTTT.